The next 12 T cell receptor beta chains were all read from a single sample in a study of blood T cell repertoires in COVID-19. Produced via immunoSEQ multiplex PCR; TCRdb's table is partial and in-frame only. This sample has roughly 48,000 clones; about nine tenths occur once, and the top ten carry 14%. The source material was peripheral blood. These receptors originate from a human donor in a cohort sampled during active COVID-19.

The sample holds one count of this clone. This rearrangement joins TRBV6-1 to TRBJ1-6, with D possibly matching TRBD1 (6 bases). V was trimmed by 1 base and J by 9 bases, leaving 13 bases between them. CDR1 is MNHNS and CDR2 is SASEGT in the germline V gene. The CDR3 is 15 amino acids. The CDR3 region has the DNA TGTGCCAGCAGTGAAGGGCAGGGGCTGGGTTCACCCCTCCACTTT. It yields the protein CASSEGQGLGSPLHF.

The chain combines TRBV3-1 (or the pseudogene TRBV3-2) with TRBJ2-1, with 9 nucleotides matching TRBD2. V dropped 0 bases and J dropped 6; count of bases not matched to a gene: 12. CDR1 and CDR2 (germline): LGHDT, YNNKEL (reference sequence). The CDR3 runs 18 residues. The CDR3 is CASSQDRGGGAWFNEQFF. DNA of the CDR3: TGTGCCAGCAGCCAAGATCGTGGCGGGGGGGCCTGGTTCAATGAGCAGTTCTTC.

The rearrangement links TRBV5-1 to TRBJ2-1; TRBD2 matches at 7 bases. Germline CDR1 reads SGHRS; CDR2 reads YFSETQ. The CDR3 extends over 15 amino acids. J lost 3 bases, V lost 5 bases, and 8 bases had no gene match. CDR3 in amino acids: CASRGSGAVYNEQFF. CDR3 coding DNA: TGCGCCAGCAGGGGCAGCGGGGCTGTCTACAATGAGCAGTTCTTC.

This chain uses TRBV19 with TRBJ2-2; 9 bases match TRBD1. J gave up 1 base and V 4 bases, and 4 bases lay outside the gene matches. Germline V CDR1 and CDR2: LNHDA, SQIVND (reference sequence). This CDR3 has 16 amino acids. CDR3 DNA sequence: TGTGCCAGTAGTAACGGACAGGGGCTGAACACCGGGGAGCTGTTTTTT. The encoded protein is CASSNGQGLNTGELFF.

The chain carries TRBV6-2 or TRBV6-3 and TRBJ1-5, with D perhaps TRBD1 (6 bases). The germline CDR1 and CDR2 sequences are MNHEY and SVGEGT. V was shortened by 6 bases and J by 1 base, with 13 bases between the two germline ends. This CDR3 region has 15 residues. This CDR3 reads CASSTGLESNQPQHF. Here the CDR3 DNA reads TGTGCCAGCAGCACAGGGCTGGAGAGCAATCAGCCCCAGCATTTT.

The chain combines TRBV30 with TRBJ1-3; TRBD1 matches 9 bases. From germline, CDR1 is GTSNPN and CDR2 SVGIG (reference sequence). The CDR3 extends over 15 amino acids. The J segment lost 0 bases and the V segment lost 0 bases, leaving 0 bases of the junction unmatched. CDR3 DNA: TGTGCCTGGAGTGTGACAGGGGGCTCTGGAAACACCATATATTTT. It codes for CAWSVTGGSGNTIYF.

The chain links TRBV5-1 to TRBJ1-3; D unclear. There are 16 residues in the CDR3. Looked up from germline, CDR1 is SGHRS and CDR2 is YFSETQ. V was pared by 2 bases and J by 0 bases, with 12 bases between. The CDR3 nucleotides read TGCGCCAGCAGCTTTCTCGACATGAGCTCTGGAAACACCATATATTTT. This sequence encodes CASSFLDMSSGNTIYF.

This sequence joins TRBV5-1 and TRBJ2-5; TRBD2 aligns across 14 bases. CDR3 size: 17 residues. Germline V lookup: CDR1 SGHRS, CDR2 YFSETQ. Unmatched junction bases numbered 11, after V lost 3 bases and J lost 7 bases. The CDR3 DNA follows: TGCGCCAGCAGCTGGGGACTAGCGGGGGCCGGGATTCGGACCCAGTACTTC. This encodes CASSWGLAGAGIRTQYF.

This sequence joins TRBV9 and TRBJ1-5, with a possible D match to TRBD1 (6 bases). With 0 bases removed from V and 4 bases from J, the gap between germline ends came to 8 bases. The length of the CDR3 is 14 residues. CDR1 SGDLS and CDR2 YYNGEE come from the germline V gene. Written as DNA, the CDR3 is TGTGCCAGCAGCGTAGGCGGACAGAATCAGCCCCAGCATTTT. Translation: CASSVGGQNQPQHF.

This sequence joins TRBV6-2 or TRBV6-3 and TRBJ2-3; the match to TRBD1 covers 8 bases. Germline-derived CDR1 and CDR2 are MNHEY and SVGEGT. Trimming at V came to 4 bases and at J to 3 bases, leaving 6 bases not matched to a gene. The CDR3 consists of 15 residues. In nucleotides, the CDR3 is TGTGCCAGCAGTTCGGCAGGGGGCGAGACAGATACGCAGTATTTT. It encodes CASSSAGGETDTQYF.

The chain couples TRBV11-2 to TRBJ1-2; TRBD1 matches at 7 bases. From germline, CDR1 is SGHAT and CDR2 FQNNGV. This CDR3 has 16 amino acids. V shed 1 base, J shed 5 bases, and the junction held 10 bases outside the gene matches. The CDR3 sequence is CASSLVVGDSGYGYTF. In DNA, the CDR3 is TGTGCCAGCAGCTTAGTGGTTGGGGACAGTGGTTATGGCTACACCTTC.

V usage is TRBV10-3 and J usage is TRBJ1-6, with a possible D match to TRBD1 (6 bases). The length of the CDR3 is 12 residues. The V and J ends lost 7 bases and 7 bases respectively, with 8 bases between them. Germline V gene data show CDR1 as ENHRY and CDR2 as SYGVKD. CDR3 protein: CAINTGNSPLHF. The CDR3 region has the DNA TGTGCCATCAACACAGGGAATTCACCCCTCCACTTT.